These T cell receptor beta chains were read from a single sample in a study of tumor-infiltrating lymphocytes in primary liver carcinoma. TCRdb analysed the multiplex PCR reads with MiXCR anew, one entry per CDR3 protein. The sample includes a few hundred thousand distinct CDR3 sequences, 50% to 75% of them seen just once. What was sequenced was peripheral blood. Receptors were obtained from a woman aged 25 to 39 with primary liver carcinoma and hepatitis B virus infection. CDR3s include the opening cysteine and the closing phenylalanine or tryptophan. Fields, in order: CDR3 DNA, CDR3 protein, J gene, V gene, clone size, D gene. A D gene is named only where the DNA matches it firmly. Clone sizes are given selectively: once, few, many, or a class where the clone is expanded.

TGTGCTAGTGCCCCGCGGGGGGGCGAGGCTTTCTTT,CASAPRGGEAFF,TRBJ1-1,TRBV12-5,NA,NA
TGTGCCAGCAGCTTAGGGGTAGCGGGAGTGACTGAGCAGTTCTTC,CASSLGVAGVTEQFF,TRBJ2-1,TRBV12-3/TRBV12-4,NA,TRBD2
TGTGCCAGCTCACCAAGGACAGCGAATGGCTGCACCTTC,CASSPRTANGCTF,TRBJ1-2,TRBV18,NA,NA
TGTATCAGCAGCTTAGTTCGGGAGACCCAGTACTTC,CISSLVRETQYF,TRBJ2-5,TRBV11-2,NA,NA
TGTGCCAGCAGCTGGATTGTGGGGGACGAGCAGTACTTC,CASSWIVGDEQYF,TRBJ2-7,TRBV7-9,few,NA
TGTGCCAGCGGGACAACTCAAGAGACCCAGTACTTC,CASGTTQETQYF,TRBJ2-5,TRBV13,NA,NA
TGTGCCAGCAGCTTGACCGGCAGGGGGCCTCTTGGTGAGGCCCAGCATTTT,CASSLTGRGPLGEAQHF,TRBJ1-5,TRBV5-6,NA,TRBD1
TGTACCAGCAGCCCGGGACTAGGGATACAGACCCAGTACTTC,CTSSPGLGIQTQYF,TRBJ2-5,TRBV11-2,once,TRBD2
TGTGCCAGCAGTTCTACCCTTCGAGGAGAGACCCAGTACTTC,CASSSTLRGETQYF,TRBJ2-5,TRBV28,few,NA
TGCGCCAGCAGTACTTGGAATGAGCAGCTCTTC,CASSTWNEQLF,TRBJ2-1,TRBV10-2,NA,NA
TGTGCCAGCAACTTAGGGGGAAATCAGGACGAGCAGTACTTC,CASNLGGNQDEQYF,TRBJ2-7,TRBV7-9,once,NA
TGTGCCAGCAGCTTACTAGCGCCCCTAAGCACAGATACGCAGTATTTT,CASSLLAPLSTDTQYF,TRBJ2-3,TRBV11-2,many,NA
TGTGCCAGCAGCCGAGCTAGCGGGACCGCCTACGACCAGTACTTC,CASSRASGTAYDQYF,TRBJ2-7,TRBV11-2,NA,TRBD2
TGCGCCAGCAGCCCCGACAGGGTTGGTAGCTACACCTTC,CASSPDRVGSYTF,TRBJ1-2,TRBV4-1,NA,TRBD1
TGTGCCAGCAACTGGGGGGGGCGAGCCAAAAACATTCAGTACTTC,CASNWGGRAKNIQYF,TRBJ2-4,TRBV12-3/TRBV12-4,many,NA
TGTGCCAGGAGCCCCAGGCCTAGCGGAAATCACAATGAGCAGTTCTTC,CARSPRPSGNHNEQFF,TRBJ2-1,TRBV11-2,NA,TRBD2
TGTGCTAATGGTTTCGGGACAGGGAGCAATGAGCAGTTCTTC,CANGFGTGSNEQFF,TRBJ2-1,TRBV12-5,NA,TRBD1
TGTGCCAGCAGCTTCGGTCTCGGGACAGCTACCTACGAGCAGTACTTC,CASSFGLGTATYEQYF,TRBJ2-7,TRBV7-6,NA,TRBD1
TGTGCCACCCGGGGCTGCACAACCTCCGGGGAGCTGTTTTTT,CATRGCTTSGELFF,TRBJ2-2,TRBV6-1,NA,NA
TGTGCCAGCAGCCAAGACAGGTCGTGGGAGCAGTACTTC,CASSQDRSWEQYF,TRBJ2-7,TRBV4-2,NA,NA
TGTGCCAGCAGCCCCGGACAGAGGGCTGAAGCTTTCTTT,CASSPGQRAEAFF,TRBJ1-1,TRBV11-2,NA,NA
TGCGCCAGCAGCCCAGGACAGAACAATCAGCCCCAGCATTTT,CASSPGQNNQPQHF,TRBJ1-5,TRBV10-2,few,NA
TGTGCCAGCAGTGGGGGCAGTGGAGCCTACGTGCAGTACTTC,CASSGGSGAYVQYF,TRBJ2-7,TRBV11-2,NA,NA
TGCAGCGTTGACTGGGACAGGGTTCTCGGGAATGAGCAGTTCTTC,CSVDWDRVLGNEQFF,TRBJ2-1,TRBV29-1,NA,TRBD1
TGTGCCGGCAGAACCCGTGGATCCACTGAAGCTTTCTTT,CAGRTRGSTEAFF,TRBJ1-1,TRBV12-3/TRBV12-4,NA,NA
TGCAGCGTCGGAAAACAGGGTGCTACCGGAGAGACCCAGTACTTC,CSVGKQGATGETQYF,TRBJ2-5,TRBV29-1,NA,NA
TGTGCCACCAGAGGAGGGCTAAACTCCTACAATAAGCAGTTCTTC,CATRGGLNSYNKQFF,TRBJ2-1,TRBV11-2,NA,NA
TGCAGCGTTGAACAGGGTTTAAACACTGAAGCTTTCTTT,CSVEQGLNTEAFF,TRBJ1-1,TRBV29-1,NA,NA
TGTGCCAGCAGTATCTTTGTAGGGGGCGAGCAGTACTTC,CASSIFVGGEQYF,TRBJ2-7,TRBV25-1,NA,NA
TGTGCCAGCAGTCCACTAGCGGTGAGCACAGATACACTGTATTTT,CASSPLAVSTDTLYF,TRBJ2-3,TRBV6-5,once,TRBD2
TGTGCCAGCAGCAAATTCGGACCCGGCGGGAGAAACACCATATATTTT,CASSKFGPGGRNTIYF,TRBJ1-3,TRBV21-1,NA,NA
TGTGCCAGCAGCTTAGCAGGGGCTGGGGCCAACGTCCTGACTTTC,CASSLAGAGANVLTF,TRBJ2-6,TRBV11-1,many,NA
TGTGCCAGCAGCCAAGATCGGGATACGCAGTATTTT,CASSQDRDTQYF,TRBJ2-3,TRBV4-1,many,NA
TGTGCCAGCAGTGAAGCTCCGACAGGGATGGCAAGCTCCTATAATTCACCCCTCCACTTT,CASSEAPTGMASSYNSPLHF,TRBJ1-6,TRBV2,NA,TRBD1
TGCAGCGTTGAACAGAGATGGGAAATGAACACTGAAGCTTTCTTT,CSVEQRWEMNTEAFF,TRBJ1-1,TRBV29-1,NA,NA
TGTGCCTGGAAACCCCGGGGGGGCACTGAAGCTTTCTTT,CAWKPRGGTEAFF,TRBJ1-1,TRBV30,NA,NA
TGTGCCAGCGGTCCCATTTCCTTC,CASGPISF,TRBJ2-5,TRBV6-2/TRBV6-3,NA,NA
TGTGCCAGCAGTTCGAGCGGCACGAGCTATACCAAAAACATTCAGTACTTC,CASSSSGTSYTKNIQYF,TRBJ2-4,TRBV28,NA,NA
TGTACCAGCAGCTCGACGCGGACATGGTTAATGAACACTGAAGCTTTCTTT,CTSSSTRTWLMNTEAFF,TRBJ1-1,TRBV11-2,NA,NA